Listed here are 15 T cell receptor beta chains from one sample, sequenced in a study of tissue T cells after allogeneic stem cell transplantation. Data came from immunoSEQ multiplex PCR; TCRdb stores just in-frame clones and leaves some out. The sample yields some 45,000 clones, roughly 90% seen once. The source was blood, collected before transplantation. These receptors were taken from a woman aged 35-70 years who later had graft-versus-host disease after an allogeneic stem cell transplant.

The chain couples TRBV11-2 to TRBJ1-2; TRBD1 aligns across 10 bases. V lost 6 bases to trimming and J lost 7 bases; unmatched junction nucleotides: 11. From germline, CDR1 is SGHAT and CDR2 FQNNGV. This CDR3 contains 15 residues. CDR3 loop: CASSPPTGGISGYTF. DNA of the CDR3: TGTGCCAGCAGTCCCCCGACAGGGGGCATAAGTGGCTACACCTTC.

V usage is TRBV19 and J usage is TRBJ1-1, with a tentative D call TRBD1 (6 bases). The germline V gene encodes CDR1 LNHDA and CDR2 SQIVND (reference sequence). The CDR3 has 15 amino acids. V lost 5 bases, J lost 1 base, and 14 bases lay in between. CDR3 DNA: TGTGCCAGTAGTCCTACAGGGCTTCCGAACACTGAAGCTTTCTTT. Amino acid sequence: CASSPTGLPNTEAFF.

The rearrangement uses TRBV6-1 and TRBJ2-5; D gene ambiguous. This CDR3 has 15 amino acids. The germline V gene encodes CDR1 MNHNS and CDR2 SASEGT. V was pared by 2 bases and J by 2 bases, with 12 bases between. The CDR3 sequence: CASSESLGVQETQYF. The CDR3 DNA reads as TGTGCCAGCAGTGAATCCCTTGGGGTTCAAGAGACCCAGTACTTC.

The chain links TRBV4-3 to TRBJ1-2; TRBD1 might be the D (6 bases). Trimming removed 1 base at V and 0 bases at J, with 18 bases between. CDR1 is LGHNA and CDR2 is YSLEER in the germline V gene. The length of the CDR3 is 18 residues. Here the CDR3 DNA reads TGCGCCAGCAGCCAAGGTTGGCCCGGCAGGGGATCTAACTATGGCTACACCTTC. This gives the protein CASSQGWPGRGSNYGYTF.

The chain joins TRBV5-6 to TRBJ2-3; 12 nucleotides match TRBD2. The V gene end was trimmed by 4 bases and the J gene end by 8 bases; junction bases not matched to a gene: 11. The CDR3 totals 16 residues. CDR1 and CDR2 from the germline V gene are SGHDT and YYEEEE. CDR3 coding DNA: TGTGCCAGCAGCCCTCGGACTAGCGGGGCCTTTTTTACGCAGTATTTT. Translation: CASSPRTSGAFFTQYF.

In this sample, this clone turned up a few times. The chain couples TRBV28 to TRBJ1-5; TRBD1 matches at 10 bases. The CDR3 runs to 15 residues. Trimming took 5 bases from V and 8 from J; bases not matched to a gene: 9. Germline V gene lookup returns CDR1 MDHEN and CDR2 SYDVKM. The CDR3 coding sequence is TGTGCCAGCAGTCCTAACCCGGGACAGGGGAAGCCCCAGCATTTT. Translation gives CASSPNPGQGKPQHF.

This clone has a handful of counts. V is TRBV12-3 or TRBV12-4 and J is TRBJ1-5; a weak D match, TRBD1 (6 bases). V lost 5 bases to trimming and J lost 4 bases, with 9 bases between them. The CDR3 has 13 amino acids. The CDR3 spells CASSRQVNQPQHF. The CDR3 DNA reads TGTGCCAGCAGTCGACAGGTTAATCAGCCCCAGCATTTT.

This chain connects TRBV11-2 to TRBJ2-1; D is ambiguous. The CDR3 has 17 amino acids. Germline lookup yields CDR1 SGHAT and CDR2 FQNNGV. Trimming pared 1 base from V and 4 bases from J, leaving 17 bases between. CDR3 amino acids: CASSLVVGGILYNEQFF. CDR3 bases: TGTGCCAGCAGCTTAGTGGTAGGCGGAATCCTATACAATGAGCAGTTCTTC.

This clone has just one count. J is TRBJ1-3 and V is TRBV11-1, with TRBD1 identical over 7 bases. CDR1 is SGHAT, CDR2 FQDESV, per germline (reference sequence). The V gene end was trimmed by 5 bases and the J gene end by 12 bases; junction bases not matched to a gene: 10. CDR3 size: 13 residues. CDR3: CASSLGQTADIYF. In nucleotides, the CDR3 is TGTGCCAGCAGCCTGGGACAGACAGCAGACATATATTTT.

The V gene is TRBV5-1, the J gene TRBJ2-7; 10 bases line up with TRBD1. CDR1 is SGHRS, CDR2 YFSETQ, per germline. This CDR3 contains 14 residues. V lost 4 bases, J lost 6 bases, and 7 bases stayed unmatched. The CDR3 loop is CASSQGQGIREQYF. The CDR3 bases are TGCGCCAGCAGCCAGGGACAGGGGATACGCGAGCAGTACTTC. The full variable domain, in which reference TRBV5-1 and TRBJ2-7 provide the parts outside the CDR3, is KAGVTQTPRYLIKTRGQQVTLSCSPISGHRSVSWYQQTPGQGLQFLFEYFSETQRNKGNFPGRFSGRQFSNSRSEMNVSTLELGDSALYLCASSQGQGIREQYFGPGTRLTVT.

The rearrangement joins TRBV4-2 to TRBJ1-2; 7 bases match TRBD1. CDR3 length equals 15 residues. Germline CDR1 is LGHNA and CDR2 is YNFKEQ. The V gene end was trimmed by 0 bases and the J gene end by 2 bases; junction bases not matched to a gene: 3. CDR3 sequence (DNA): TGTGCCAGCAGCCAAGAGACAGGGACAAACTATGGCTACACCTTC. Translating gives CASSQETGTNYGYTF.

The chain is built from TRBV29-1 and TRBJ2-7; 8 positions agree with TRBD2. The CDR3 runs to 13 residues. The germline V gene has CDR1 SQVTM and CDR2 ANQGSEA. V lost 4 bases, J lost 6 bases, and 8 bases stayed unmatched. Written as DNA, the CDR3 is TGCAGCGTTGGGGGGACTAGGACGGGCGAGCAGTACTTC. Protein product: CSVGGTRTGEQYF.

CDR3 region: CATSRGGTSRIYNEQFF. CDR3 nucleotide sequence: TGTGCCACCAGCAGAGGGGGGACTAGCAGGATCTACAATGAGCAGTTCTTC. The chain joins TRBV15 to TRBJ2-1, with 9 bases identical to TRBD2. Germline values: CDR1 LNHNV, CDR2 YYDKDF (reference sequence). The CDR3 consists of 17 residues. V was pared by 1 base and J by 3 bases, with 7 bases of the junction left unmatched.

The CDR3 is CATKDRGSGNTGELFF. The CDR3 DNA reads as TGTGCCACTAAGGACAGGGGGTCGGGGAACACCGGGGAGCTGTTTTTT. J is TRBJ2-2 and V is TRBV19; 10 positions agree with TRBD1. Unmatched junction bases numbered 9, after V lost 10 bases and J lost 1 base. The CDR3 contains 16 residues. Germline CDR1 reads LNHDA; CDR2 reads SQIVND (reference sequence).

V and J are TRBV5-1 and TRBJ2-2; D ambiguous. In germline, CDR1 is SGHRS, CDR2 YFSETQ. Trimming took 4 bases from V and 1 from J, leaving 5 bases between them. The CDR3 has 13 amino acids. DNA for the CDR3: TGCGCCAGCAGCCCAGGGAACACCGGGGAGCTGTTTTTT. Its translation: CASSPGNTGELFF.